This is a list of T cell receptor beta chains from one sample in a study of cytomegalovirus exposure and HLA in healthy donors. TCRdb's copy holds only in-frame clones and misses some; the assay was immunoSEQ multiplex PCR. The data contain approximately 100,000 clones, just over 70% of them seen just once; the ten biggest clones take up 0.79%. Sample: PBMCs. The receptor set was obtained from a boy under 18 in good health and CMV-seronegative. The CDR3 runs from the conserved cysteine through the conserved F or W. A D gene is named only where the DNA matches it firmly. Clone size is given for some rows only: seen once, a few or many times, or a class if the clone is expanded.

cdr3_length,d_call,clone_size,j_call,v_call,cdr3_aa,cdr3_nt
13,-,-,TRBJ1-5,TRBV4-3,CASSQQGNQPQHF,TGCGCCAGCAGCCAACAGGGTAATCAGCCCCAGCATTTT
12,-,-,TRBJ1-1,TRBV30,CAWRGQNTEAFF,TGTGCCTGGAGGGGACAGAACACTGAAGCTTTCTTT
12,-,-,TRBJ1-5,TRBV19,CASSHSNQPQHF,TGTGCCAGTAGTCATAGCAATCAGCCCCAGCATTTT
14,-,few,TRBJ1-5,TRBV28,CASSDNFSNQPQHF,TGTGCCAGCAGTGATAACTTTAGCAATCAGCCCCAGCATTTT
17,-,-,TRBJ1-5,TRBV11-2,CASSLDPTGRPGQPQHF,TGTGCCAGCAGCTTAGACCCAACAGGGCGACCGGGCCAGCCCCAGCATTTT
15,-,few,TRBJ1-1,TRBV2,CASSEAGVEYSEAFF,TGTGCCAGCAGTGAAGCAGGTGTGGAGTATTCCGAAGCTTTCTTT
13,-,-,TRBJ1-5,TRBV7-8,CASSLNKNQPQHF,TGTGCCAGCAGCTTAAACAAAAATCAGCCCCAGCATTTT
13,-,-,TRBJ1-1,TRBV11-2,CASSLGRGTEAFF,TGTGCCAGCAGCTTAGGACGGGGAACTGAAGCTTTCTTT
14,TRBD1,-,TRBJ1-2,TRBV7-3,CASSLTAQGDGYTF,TGTGCCAGCAGCTTAACGGCGCAGGGGGATGGCTACACCTTC
17,TRBD1,-,TRBJ1-1,TRBV9,CASSVVGTGGERTEAFF,TGTGCCAGCAGCGTAGTCGGGACAGGGGGCGAGCGAACTGAAGCTTTCTTT
14,TRBD1,-,TRBJ2-1,TRBV18,CASSALTGGNEQFF,TGTGCCAGCTCAGCGCTTACAGGGGGGAATGAGCAGTTCTTC
15,TRBD1,-,TRBJ2-1,TRBV7-3,CASSFDRGPYNEQFF,TGTGCCAGCAGCTTCGACAGGGGACCCTACAATGAGCAGTTCTTC
15,-,few,TRBJ2-1,TRBV5-6,CASSFRILADNEQFF,TGTGCCAGCAGCTTCAGAATACTAGCAGATAATGAGCAGTTCTTC
14,-,few,TRBJ1-5,TRBV28,CASSLSRGNQPQHF,TGTGCCAGCAGTTTAAGCAGGGGCAATCAGCCCCAGCATTTT
14,-,-,TRBJ1-2,TRBV14,CASSPLGRYYGYTF,TGTGCCAGCAGCCCCCTGGGCAGGTACTATGGCTACACCTTC
14,TRBD1,-,TRBJ1-2,TRBV7-2,CASSLTDRNYGYTF,TGTGCCAGCAGCTTAACGGACAGGAACTATGGCTACACCTTC
16,-,-,TRBJ2-3,TRBV5-4,CASSGRGSGFTDTQYF,TGTGCCAGCAGCGGACGGGGGAGCGGGTTCACAGATACGCAGTATTTT
16,-,-,TRBJ1-5,TRBV6-6,CASRPRGGASNQPQHF,TGTGCCAGCAGACCCCGGGGGGGGGCGAGCAATCAGCCCCAGCATTTT
16,-,-,TRBJ1-3,TRBV5-1,CASSPAVGGSGNTIYF,TGCGCCAGCAGCCCGGCAGTAGGCGGTTCTGGAAACACCATATATTTT
14,-,-,TRBJ2-1,TRBV5-4,CASSPLTRTNEQFF,TGTGCCAGCAGCCCCTTGACTAGGACCAATGAGCAGTTCTTC
15,-,-,TRBJ2-1,TRBV7-8,CASSLATRTSNEQFF,TGTGCCAGCAGCTTAGCGACCCGGACATCCAATGAGCAGTTCTTC
15,TRBD2,once,TRBJ2-5,TRBV9,CASSVVSGRGETQYF,TGTGCCAGCAGCGTAGTTAGCGGGCGAGGAGAGACCCAGTACTTC
12,TRBD1,-,TRBJ2-4,TRBV29-1,CSATGGENIQYF,TGCAGCGCCACAGGGGGCGAAAACATTCAGTACTTC
16,TRBD2,few,TRBJ2-5,TRBV9,CASSSRLAGGKETQYF,TGTGCCAGCAGCTCCCGACTAGCGGGTGGGAAAGAGACCCAGTACTTC
14,TRBD1,-,TRBJ1-5,TRBV2,CASSKTGGDQPQHF,TGTGCCAGCAGTAAGACAGGGGGCGATCAGCCCCAGCATTTT
15,-,-,TRBJ2-6,TRBV7-2,CASSQGGAGANVLTF,TGTGCCAGCAGCCAGGGGGGAGCTGGGGCCAACGTCCTGACTTTC